This T cell receptor (beta chain) was documented in a study of blood T cells in healthy people across ages. Study-wide findings and caveats: Donor CMV status was unknown, possibly confounding expanded clonotype changes.

The authors ran a second PCR of roughly 6 to 12 cycles using a sample-barcoded 5' primer and a J-beta primer mix. Each CDR3 protein is one row after TCRdb ran MiXCR on the 5' RACE reads. Of roughly 570,000 distinct CDR3 sequences listed, approximately 30% were seen once; the top ten hold around 20%. This clonotype came up a few times. The antigen remains undetermined. Germline V gives CDR1 ENHRY, CDR2 SYGVKD. This CDR3 has 14 amino acids. The source of this sequence is a woman between 65 and 79 years old in good health. This sequence joins TRBV10-3 and TRBJ2-5, with D tentatively TRBD2 (6 bases). With the DNA end fitting TRBJ2-7 better, the J assignment may be wrong. The specimen was blood. The CDR3 nucleotides read TGTGCCATCACGCCCGGGGAGGCGGGATACGAGCAGTACTTC. Amino acid sequence: CAITPGEAGYEQYF.